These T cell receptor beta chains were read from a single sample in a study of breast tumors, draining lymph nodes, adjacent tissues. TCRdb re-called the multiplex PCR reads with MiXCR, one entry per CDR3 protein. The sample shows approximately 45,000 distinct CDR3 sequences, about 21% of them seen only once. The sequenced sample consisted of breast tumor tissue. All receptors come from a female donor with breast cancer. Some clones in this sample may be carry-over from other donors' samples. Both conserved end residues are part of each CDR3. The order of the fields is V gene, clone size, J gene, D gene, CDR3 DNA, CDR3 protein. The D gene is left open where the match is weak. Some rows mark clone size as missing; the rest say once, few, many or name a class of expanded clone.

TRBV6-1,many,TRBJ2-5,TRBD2,TGTGCCAGTTTTTACGCTAGCGGGGGGGCAGGTCTGACCCAGTACTTC,CASFYASGGAGLTQYF
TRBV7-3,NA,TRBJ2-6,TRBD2,TGTGCCAGCAGCTTAGGACTAGTCGGCTCCTCTGGGGCCAACGTCCTGACTTTC,CASSLGLVGSSGANVLTF
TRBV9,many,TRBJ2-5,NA,TGTGCCAGCAGCGTATACCAGTATGGTGAGACCCAGTACTTC,CASSVYQYGETQYF
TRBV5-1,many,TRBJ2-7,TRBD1,TGCGCCAGCAGCATCTCCTCGACAGGGGCGGGCTACGAGCAGTACTTC,CASSISSTGAGYEQYF
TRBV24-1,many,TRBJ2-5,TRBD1,TGTGCCACCAGTGATGTACAGGGGGCGAGGGAGACCCAGTACTTC,CATSDVQGARETQYF
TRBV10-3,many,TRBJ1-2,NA,TGTGCCATCAGTGCGAGCCTTCGGGACATCTATGGCTACACCTTC,CAISASLRDIYGYTF
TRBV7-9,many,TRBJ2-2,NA,TGTGCCAGCAGCTTAGGGTTCCGCGGTCACACCGGGGAGCTGTTTTTT,CASSLGFRGHTGELFF
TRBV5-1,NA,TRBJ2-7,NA,TGCGCCAGCAGCGACCCCCAGTCCTACGAGCAGTACTTC,CASSDPQSYEQYF
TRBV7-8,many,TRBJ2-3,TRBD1,TGTGCCAGCACCCAGACAGGGACCACAGATACGCAGTATTTT,CASTQTGTTDTQYF
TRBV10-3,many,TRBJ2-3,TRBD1,TGTGCCATCAGTGGGGCCCGACAGGGGAGGGATACGCAGTATTTT,CAISGARQGRDTQYF
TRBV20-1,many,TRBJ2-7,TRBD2,TGCAGTGCTAGATTAGCGGGGGCACCCTACGAGCAGTACTTC,CSARLAGAPYEQYF
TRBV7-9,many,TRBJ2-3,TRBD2,TGTGCCAGCAGCTCTTCAGCGGGGGACACAGATACGCAGTATTTT,CASSSSAGDTDTQYF
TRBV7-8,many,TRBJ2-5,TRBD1,TGTGCCAGCAGCTTAGCCAGACAGGGAGAGACCCAGTACTTC,CASSLARQGETQYF
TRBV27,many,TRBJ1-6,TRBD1,TGTGCCAGCAGTTCAACAGGGGGCCCTTCACCCCTCCACTTT,CASSSTGGPSPLHF
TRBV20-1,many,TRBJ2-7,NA,TGCAGTGCTAGAGATCCCAGGGAGGCCTACGAGCAGTACTTC,CSARDPREAYEQYF
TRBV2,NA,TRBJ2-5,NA,TGTGCCAGCAGTGAAGCGGGGGTGGGATGGGAGACCCAGTACTTC,CASSEAGVGWETQYF
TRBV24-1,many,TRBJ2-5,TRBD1,TGTGCCACCAGTGATCCCTTGACAGGGTCGCGGATGGAGACCCAGTACTTC,CATSDPLTGSRMETQYF
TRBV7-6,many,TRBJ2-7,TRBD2,TGTGCCAGCAGCTCGGGACTAGCGGGAGTCTACGAGCAGTACTTC,CASSSGLAGVYEQYF
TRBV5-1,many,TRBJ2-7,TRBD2,TGCGCCAGCAGCGGCGGGACTAGCGGCTACGAGCAGTACTTC,CASSGGTSGYEQYF
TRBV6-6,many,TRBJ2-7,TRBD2,TGTGCCAGCAGAACCGTAGCGGGAGAACCCTACGAGCAGTACTTC,CASRTVAGEPYEQYF
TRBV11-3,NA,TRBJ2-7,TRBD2,TGTGCCAGCAGCACTGGGGGGGGGGACCGGAACGAGCAGTACTTC,CASSTGGGDRNEQYF
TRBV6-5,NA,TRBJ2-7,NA,TGTGCCAGCAGTTACGGGCAGGGAATATCCTACGAGCAGTACTTC,CASSYGQGISYEQYF
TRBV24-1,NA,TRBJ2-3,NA,TGTGCCACCAGTGACCCAGGGGGGCGAGCTACAGATACGCAGTATTTT,CATSDPGGRATDTQYF
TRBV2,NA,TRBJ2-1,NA,TGTGCCAGCAGTGAGGGTAGCTTCCCCCTCTTC,CASSEGSFPLF
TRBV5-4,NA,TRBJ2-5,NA,TGTGCCAGCAGCTCTAACCGGGAGACTGGTGAGACCCAGTACTTC,CASSSNRETGETQYF
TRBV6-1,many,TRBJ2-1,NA,TGTGCCATCATTCCCCCTCCTCCATACAATGAGCAGTTCTTC,CAIIPPPPYNEQFF
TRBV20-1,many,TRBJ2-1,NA,TGCAGTGCTAGCTGGGGCTATTACAATGAGCAGTTCTTC,CSASWGYYNEQFF
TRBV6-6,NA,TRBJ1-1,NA,TGTGCCAGCAGTTTAGGCCCGGGGAACACTGAAGCTTTCTTT,CASSLGPGNTEAFF
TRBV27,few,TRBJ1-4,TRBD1,TGTGCCAGCAATCCCGGGACAGTAAATGAAAAACTGTTTTTT,CASNPGTVNEKLFF
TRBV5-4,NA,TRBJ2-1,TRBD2,TGTGCCAGCAGCCGGGTGGCTAGCGGGGGGGCGGGGGATGAGCGGTTCTTC,CASSRVASGGAGDERFF
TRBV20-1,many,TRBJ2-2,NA,TGCAGTGCCAGAGCCCCCGGGGAGCTGTTTTTT,CSARAPGELFF
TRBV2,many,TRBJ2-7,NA,TGTGCCAGCAGTGAAGAGGTCAGATCCTACGAGCAGTACTTC,CASSEEVRSYEQYF
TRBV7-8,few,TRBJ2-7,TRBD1,TGTGCCAGCAGCTTAGAACAGGGGGGCCGAGAGCAGTACTTC,CASSLEQGGREQYF
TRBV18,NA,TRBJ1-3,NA,TGTGCCAGCTCACCAGCAATTACGGGGAGTGGAAACACCATATATTTT,CASSPAITGSGNTIYF
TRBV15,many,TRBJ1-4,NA,TGTGCCACCAGCAGAGTTGGCACAACTAATGAAAAACTGTTTTTT,CATSRVGTTNEKLFF
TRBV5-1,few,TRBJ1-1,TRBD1,TGCGCCAGCAGCTCAGGGACAGGTGCGTATCGAGCTTTCTTT,CASSSGTGAYRAFF
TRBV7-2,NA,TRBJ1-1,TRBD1,TGTGCCAGCAGCTTAGCCGGGACAGGGAACACTGAAGCTTTCTTT,CASSLAGTGNTEAFF
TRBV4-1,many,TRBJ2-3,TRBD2,TGCGCCAGCAGCCAAGGGGGACTAGCGGGCGTCGCTAGCACAGATACGCAGTATTTT,CASSQGGLAGVASTDTQYF
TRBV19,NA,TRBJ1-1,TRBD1,TGTGCCAGTAGACCCCCGCCGGACAGGGTCATGAACACTGAAGCTTTCTTT,CASRPPPDRVMNTEAFF
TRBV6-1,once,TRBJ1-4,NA,TGTGCCAGCAGGCACGGGACAACTAATGAAAAACTGTTTTTT,CASRHGTTNEKLFF